This is a list of T cell receptor beta chains from one sample in a study of blood T cell repertoires in COVID-19. Profiling relied on immunoSEQ multiplex PCR, and the TCRdb table lists in-frame clones only, not all of them. The table includes around 400,000 clones, over 75% detected once. What was sequenced was peripheral blood. These receptors originate from a woman aged 55-69 years with COVID-19, enrolled during active disease. CDR3s include the opening cysteine and the closing phenylalanine or tryptophan. The order of the fields is D gene, J gene, V gene, CDR3 protein. The D gene is left open where the match is weak.

D: TRBD2
J: TRBJ2-5
V: TRBV5-1
CDR3: CASSPSGAETQYF

D: NA
J: TRBJ1-6
V: TRBV7-9
CDR3: CASSPSGSAYSPLHF

D: NA
J: TRBJ2-1
V: TRBV3-1/TRBV3-2
CDR3: CASSLYNEQFF

D: NA
J: TRBJ1-1
V: TRBV28
CDR3: CASSLVGAEAFF

D: NA
J: TRBJ1-5
V: TRBV11-2
CDR3: CASSFSGGQPQHF

D: TRBD1
J: TRBJ1-2
V: TRBV9
CDR3: CASSPWTGATNYGYTF

D: NA
J: TRBJ1-3
V: TRBV12-2
CDR3: CASRQRGPGNTIYF

D: NA
J: TRBJ1-1
V: TRBV3-1/TRBV3-2
CDR3: CASSHHWGGGTEAFF

D: NA
J: TRBJ2-3
V: TRBV2
CDR3: CASIAGSTDTQYF

D: NA
J: TRBJ2-4
V: TRBV3-1/TRBV3-2
CDR3: CASSREGLAKNIQYF

D: NA
J: TRBJ1-5
V: TRBV7-9
CDR3: CASSGGAGNQPQHF

D: NA
J: TRBJ2-5
V: TRBV7-3
CDR3: CASSTQGKAETQYF

D: TRBD1
J: TRBJ2-2
V: TRBV5-1
CDR3: CASSRDREGTGELFF

D: TRBD2
J: TRBJ2-7
V: TRBV9
CDR3: CASSPREGEQYF

D: TRBD2
J: TRBJ2-3
V: TRBV10-2
CDR3: CASGHWASGTDTQYF

D: NA
J: TRBJ1-4
V: TRBV27
CDR3: CASSVPAGRLFF

D: NA
J: TRBJ1-1
V: TRBV7-8
CDR3: CASSPGGKAEAFF

D: NA
J: TRBJ1-1
V: TRBV18
CDR3: CASSSTQGNTEAFF

D: NA
J: TRBJ2-1
V: TRBV5-1
CDR3: CASSLGAALTEQFF

D: TRBD1
J: TRBJ1-6
V: TRBV11-2
CDR3: CASSSTGRSPLHF

D: NA
J: TRBJ1-2
V: TRBV7-9
CDR3: CAGLQDRLIEVHGYTF

D: TRBD1
J: TRBJ2-3
V: TRBV19
CDR3: CASTTSGQGLDTQYF

D: NA
J: TRBJ2-2
V: TRBV6-5
CDR3: CASSYSRVKGGELFF

D: TRBD1
J: TRBJ1-6
V: TRBV5-1
CDR3: CASSLMGQGHSPLHF

D: NA
J: TRBJ1-2
V: TRBV5-4
CDR3: CASSLSELRGEDGYTF

D: NA
J: TRBJ1-1
V: TRBV3-1/TRBV3-2
CDR3: CASSANWGPEAFF

D: TRBD1
J: TRBJ1-3
V: TRBV2
CDR3: CASRGQGPSGNTIYF

D: TRBD1
J: TRBJ1-2
V: TRBV11-3
CDR3: CASSLGRDRDHTF

D: NA
J: TRBJ1-4
V: TRBV4-2
CDR3: CASSQGNGAEKLFF

D: NA
J: TRBJ1-1
V: TRBV5-6
CDR3: CASSLLRDMDTEAFF

D: NA
J: TRBJ1-4
V: TRBV5-1
CDR3: CASSLVFGGTNEKLFF

D: NA
J: TRBJ2-7
V: TRBV28
CDR3: CASSRSPTYEQYF

D: NA
J: TRBJ1-1
V: TRBV11-1
CDR3: CASSSRGDTEAFF

D: TRBD1
J: TRBJ1-2
V: TRBV6-6
CDR3: CASSLGQGRGYTF

D: NA
J: TRBJ2-5
V: TRBV7-9
CDR3: CASSLAEGQGQTQYF

D: NA
J: TRBJ2-5
V: TRBV2
CDR3: CASSQGRTPETQYF

D: NA
J: TRBJ1-2
V: TRBV6-1
CDR3: CASSEIGHDGYTF

D: NA
J: TRBJ2-1
V: TRBV20-1
CDR3: CSARRLYEQFF

D: TRBD1
J: TRBJ1-6
V: TRBV2
CDR3: CASSGQGLVDSPLHF

D: NA
J: TRBJ2-5
V: TRBV10-1
CDR3: CATEDWKETQYF

D: NA
J: TRBJ2-7
V: TRBV9
CDR3: CASSSSRGSYEQYF

D: NA
J: TRBJ1-1
V: TRBV2
CDR3: CASSPGPLTEAFF

D: TRBD2
J: TRBJ2-7
V: TRBV19
CDR3: CASSISGDHPFYEQYF

D: NA
J: TRBJ1-5
V: TRBV2
CDR3: CASSPQRGNQPQHF

D: TRBD2
J: TRBJ2-3
V: TRBV5-1
CDR3: CASSLGGGVADTQYF

D: TRBD1
J: TRBJ1-1
V: TRBV5-1
CDR3: CASSWTGGLGTEAFF

D: NA
J: TRBJ2-2
V: TRBV5-1
CDR3: CASSLVVGELFF

D: NA
J: TRBJ1-1
V: TRBV3-1/TRBV3-2
CDR3: CASSQRRVSNTEAFF

D: TRBD2
J: TRBJ2-3
V: TRBV2
CDR3: CASIAGGLGDTQYF

D: TRBD1
J: TRBJ2-1
V: TRBV15
CDR3: CATSRGRQGTGIDEQFF

D: NA
J: TRBJ1-5
V: TRBV5-4
CDR3: CASSPGGSNQPQHF

D: TRBD1
J: TRBJ2-5
V: TRBV27
CDR3: CASSLQASGGETQYF

D: TRBD1
J: TRBJ1-1
V: TRBV19
CDR3: CASSTQGGTEAFF

D: TRBD2
J: TRBJ2-5
V: TRBV30
CDR3: CAWSPGRGAGETQYF

D: NA
J: TRBJ2-2
V: TRBV29-1
CDR3: CSVGGQQGGGELFF

D: TRBD2
J: TRBJ2-7
V: TRBV20-1
CDR3: CSASLAGLYEQYF

D: TRBD1
J: TRBJ1-2
V: TRBV7-2
CDR3: CASSLGVPGQGFVLF